The 27 T cell receptor beta chains below come from one sample, sequenced in a study of shared clonotypes between healthy human individuals. Clones were sequenced by immunoSEQ multiplex PCR, and TCRdb holds only the in-frame ones, with some missing. The profile shows about 2.4 million clones, just over 90% of them singletons. Specimen: naive CD4+ T cells sorted from blood. Subset noted: CD45RA+ positively selected. These TCRs come from a man aged 18 to 30 in good health.

The chain combines TRBV12-5 with TRBJ1-2; D not resolved. Germline values: CDR1 LGHNT, CDR2 FRNRAP. V was trimmed by 1 base and J by 6 bases, leaving 9 bases between them. The CDR3 runs 13 residues. The CDR3 DNA reads TGTGCTAGTGGTTTGGGCAACTGGGATGGCTACACCTTC. It encodes CASGLGNWDGYTF.

This chain connects TRBV15 to TRBJ1-3; D call uncertain. The length of the CDR3 is 18 residues. CDR1 and CDR2 (germline): LNHNV, YYDKDF (reference sequence). Trimming shortened V by 3 bases and J by 4 bases, and 22 bases separated the two germline ends. CDR3 DNA: TGTGCCACCAGCAGCGATTACCGGGCCTACAAGTCAGGAAACACCATATATTTT. Residues: CATSSDYRAYKSGNTIYF. Complete variable domain (other parts from reference TRBV15 and TRBJ1-3): DAMVIQNPRYQVTQFGKPVTLSCSQTLNHNVMYWYQQKSSQAPKLLFHYYDKDFNNEADTPDNFQSRRPNTSFCFLDIRSPGLGDTAMYLCATSSDYRAYKSGNTIYFGEGSWLTVV.

The genes are TRBV2 and TRBJ1-1; 10 nucleotides match TRBD1. The CDR3 consists of 15 residues. J was trimmed by 9 bases and V by 5 bases; bases with no gene match: 12. Germline V lookup: CDR1 SNHLY, CDR2 FYNNEI. CDR3 region: CASSTYGTGDAQAFF. The CDR3 DNA is TGTGCCAGCAGTACTTACGGGACAGGGGACGCCCAAGCTTTCTTT.

This chain connects TRBV6-5 to TRBJ2-1, with TRBD2 matching 12 bases. V was clipped by 8 bases and J by 10 bases; unmatched bases: 9. From germline, CDR1 is MNHEY and CDR2 SVGAGI. This CDR3 comprises 14 residues. The DNA for the CDR3 is TGTGCCAGCGGACCTAGCGGGGGGGCCCAGGAGCAGTTCTTC. This translates into CASGPSGGAQEQFF.

The V gene is TRBV28, the J gene TRBJ2-7; perhaps TRBD2 as D (6 bases). This CDR3 spans 14 amino acids. V shed 3 bases and J shed 4 bases, with 13 bases lying between them. Germline assignment: CDR1 MDHEN and CDR2 SYDVKM. CDR3 DNA sequence: TGTGCCAGCAGTTTCGTTAGACTAGGTTACGAGCAGTACTTC. Protein: CASSFVRLGYEQYF.

In this sample, this clone turned up once. The rearrangement uses TRBV5-6 and TRBJ2-5; 8 bases are a match to TRBD1. The CDR3 has 15 amino acids. The junction had 16 bases not matched to a gene; V was cut back by 4 bases and J by 11 bases. Germline loops: CDR1 SGHDT, CDR2 YYEEEE. The CDR3 region has the DNA TGTGCCAGCAGCCCCGACAGGGGATCAATTACGGGGCAGTACTTC. This translates into CASSPDRGSITGQYF.

CDR3 sequence: CASSLPGFAEAFF. Written as DNA, the CDR3 is TGTGCCAGCAGCTTACCAGGGTTCGCTGAAGCTTTCTTT. This chain connects TRBV7-9 to TRBJ1-1, with D perhaps matching TRBD1 (5 bases). The germline gives CDR1 SEHNR, CDR2 FQNEAQ (reference sequence). Between the trimmed V and J ends, which lost 2 bases and 6 bases, there was a span of 10 bases. The CDR3 extends over 13 amino acids. Together with reference TRBV7-9 and TRBJ1-1, the CDR3 gives the full variable domain: DTGVSQNPRHKITKRGQNVTFRCDPISEHNRLYWYRQTLGQGPEFLTYFQNEAQLEKSRLLSDRFSAERPKGSFSTLEIQRTEQGDSAMYLCASSLPGFAEAFFGQGTRLTVV.

The rearrangement links TRBV19 to TRBJ1-1; TRBD1 might be the D (6 bases). This CDR3 comprises 12 residues. Germline lookup yields CDR1 LNHDA and CDR2 SQIVND (reference sequence). V dropped 6 bases and J dropped 8 bases, with 13 bases sitting between them. In DNA form, the CDR3 reads TGTGCCAGTAGCAACAGGGAAGCCGAAGCTTTCTTT. The encoded protein is CASSNREAEAFF. Complete variable domain (other parts from reference TRBV19 and TRBJ1-1): DGGITQSPKYLFRKEGQNVTLSCEQNLNHDAMYWYRQDPGQGLRLIYYSQIVNDFQKGDIAEGYSVSREKKESFPLTVTSAQKNPTAFYLCASSNREAEAFFGQGTRLTVV.

There are a few counts of this clone. The rearrangement joins TRBV6-6 to TRBJ2-4; 8 bases are a match to TRBD1. V was pared by 5 bases and J by 0 bases, with 3 bases of the junction left unmatched. The V gene's germline CDR1 is MNHNY and CDR2 SVGAGI (reference sequence). The length of the CDR3 is 15 residues. In nucleotides, the CDR3 is TGTGCCAGCAGTGACAGGGGATTAGCCAAAAACATTCAGTACTTC. Amino acid sequence: CASSDRGLAKNIQYF.

This chain joins TRBV13 and TRBJ2-1, with D unclear. This CDR3 has 14 amino acids. Germline CDR1 PRHDT, CDR2 FYEKMQ (reference sequence). V was shortened by 1 base and J by 7 bases, with 11 bases between the two germline ends. The CDR3 DNA reads as TGTGCCAGCAGCTTAGACAGAGCCCTGAATGAGCAGTTCTTC. It yields the protein CASSLDRALNEQFF.

The rearrangement joins TRBV9 to TRBJ1-2; D might be TRBD1 (6 bases). Germline values: CDR1 SGDLS, CDR2 YYNGEE. The CDR3 is 15 amino acids. Trimming stripped 4 bases from V and 9 bases from J, with 22 bases between. Here the CDR3 DNA reads TGTGCCAGCAGCCCCCGCGGACAGATAGATGGAAGCTACACCTTC. It encodes CASSPRGQIDGSYTF.

This rearrangement joins TRBV5-4 to TRBJ2-1, with D unclear. The length of the CDR3 is 13 residues. Per the germline V gene, CDR1 is SGHNT and CDR2 is YYREEE (reference sequence). Trimming cost V 4 bases and J 8 bases, with 13 bases left between them. CDR3 nucleotide sequence: TGTGCCAGCAGCCTCATCCCCGGCGATGAGCAGTTCTTC. It codes for CASSLIPGDEQFF.

Note on this clone: One end of the junction is discordant with germline, which a read error may explain. The chain joins TRBV11-2 to TRBJ1-6, with D possibly matching TRBD1 (5 bases). The germline CDR1 and CDR2 sequences are SGHAT and FQNNGV. The CDR3 runs 15 residues. CDR3 residues: CASSVDSTTNSPLHF. The CDR3 DNA reads as TGTGCCAGCAGCGTAGACAGCACTACTAATTCACCCCTCCACTTT.

This clone was picked up one time. This chain uses TRBV5-1 with TRBJ2-7; no clear D gene. This CDR3 contains 14 residues. The V end lost 3 bases, the J end lost 3 bases, and 13 bases lay between the germline ends. Looked up from germline, CDR1 is SGHRS and CDR2 is YFSETQ. CDR3 sequence (DNA): TGCGCCAGCAGCTCACACGACGGTGGCTACGAGCAGTACTTC. Amino acids: CASSSHDGGYEQYF.

Written as DNA, the CDR3 is TGCGCCAGCAGCTCCCTGGTCCAAGAGACCCAGTACTTC. This codes for CASSSLVQETQYF. The chain employs TRBV5-1 and TRBJ2-5; the D is unclear. Germline-derived CDR1 and CDR2 are SGHRS and YFSETQ. V lost 3 bases, J lost 1 base, and 7 bases lay in between. The CDR3 is 13 amino acids. Supplemented by reference TRBV5-1 and TRBJ2-5, the full variable domain reads KAGVTQTPRYLIKTRGQQVTLSCSPISGHRSVSWYQQTPGQGLQFLFEYFSETQRNKGNFPGRFSGRQFSNSRSEMNVSTLELGDSALYLCASSSLVQETQYFGPGTRLLVL.

In its sample, this clone was seen once. The same CDR3 arises from other DNA sequences in this sample as well. The gene calls are TRBV7-9 and TRBJ2-7; 9 nucleotides agree with TRBD2. The germline V gene encodes CDR1 SEHNR and CDR2 FQNEAQ (reference sequence). Trimming removed 5 bases from V and 2 bases from J; junction bases left unmatched: 4. This CDR3 contains 14 residues. For the CDR3, the DNA is TGTGCCAGCAGCCTTAGCGGGGGAGCCTACGAGCAGTACTTC. Amino acids: CASSLSGGAYEQYF.

This sequence joins TRBV2 and TRBJ2-7; 8 bases align to TRBD1. The CDR3 has 13 residues. V gave up 7 bases and J gave up 5 bases; unmatched junction bases: 7. Germline V gene sequence: CDR1 SNHLY, CDR2 FYNNEI. The chain's CDR3 is CASTGQGIDEQYF. CDR3 nucleotides: TGTGCCAGCACAGGACAGGGTATAGACGAGCAGTACTTC.

The chain joins TRBV5-5 to TRBJ2-2; no firm D call. The CDR3 sequence is 13 residues long. Trimming stripped 0 bases from V and 5 bases from J, with 5 bases between. Germline CDR1 and CDR2: SGHKS and YYEKEE (reference sequence). The CDR3 loop is CASSLVGTGELFF. For the CDR3, the DNA is TGTGCCAGCAGCTTGGTCGGAACCGGGGAGCTGTTTTTT. Combining the CDR3 with reference TRBV5-5 and TRBJ2-2 gives the whole variable domain DAGVTQSPTHLIKTRGQQVTLRCSPISGHKSVSWYQQVLGQGPQFIFQYYEKEERGRGNFPDRFSARQFPNYSSELNVNALLLGDSALYLCASSLVGTGELFFGEGSRLTVL.

The CDR3 DNA reads as TGTGCCAGCAGTGACGCGACAGGCTCCTACGAGCAGTACTTC. Amino acid sequence: CASSDATGSYEQYF. This chain joins TRBV2 and TRBJ2-7; D may be TRBD1 (6 bases). The ends were cut back, 3 bases at V and 0 bases at J, with 9 bases in the middle. Germline V CDR1 and CDR2: SNHLY, FYNNEI. The CDR3 has 14 residues.

This chain uses TRBV28 with TRBJ2-5, with D perhaps being TRBD1 or TRBD2 (5 bases each). This CDR3 spans 14 amino acids. Trimming took 4 bases from V and 5 from J, leaving 14 bases between them. CDR1 and CDR2 (germline): MDHEN, SYDVKM. In nucleotides, the CDR3 is TGTGCCAGCAGTTCCTCAGGGACGGGGGAGACCCAGTACTTC. Translating gives CASSSSGTGETQYF.

V usage is TRBV4-2 and J usage is TRBJ2-1, with D unresolved. The ends were cut back, 1 base at V and 6 bases at J, with 13 bases in the middle. CDR1 is LGHNA, CDR2 YNFKEQ, per germline. The length of the CDR3 is 15 residues. As DNA, the CDR3 is TGTGCCAGCAGCCAAGGCCTCCAGGACGGCAATGAGCAGTTCTTC. It codes for CASSQGLQDGNEQFF.

The chain is built from TRBV28 and TRBJ1-5; D not resolved. The germline V and J ends were trimmed by 2 bases and 5 bases, with 7 bases remaining between them. This CDR3 contains 13 residues. Germline CDR1 reads MDHEN; CDR2 reads SYDVKM. The CDR3: CASSLEGYQPQHF. In nucleotides, the CDR3 is TGTGCCAGCAGTTTAGAGGGTTATCAGCCCCAGCATTTT.

This chain connects TRBV7-6 to TRBJ1-2; tentatively, D is TRBD1 (6 bases). V shed 0 bases and J shed 4 bases, with 12 bases lying between them. The CDR3 spans 15 residues. Germline V gene lookup returns CDR1 SGHVS and CDR2 FNYEAQ. The CDR3 sequence: CASSLAEGVGYGYTF. The CDR3, as DNA: TGTGCCAGCAGCTTAGCGGAGGGGGTAGGCTATGGCTACACCTTC.

This chain uses TRBV7-2 with TRBJ1-1; 10 bases are shared with TRBD1. The CDR3 sequence is 17 residues long. Germline assignment: CDR1 SGHTA and CDR2 FQGNSA. The V and J ends lost 1 base and 10 bases, in that order; junction bases with no gene match: 15. The CDR3 spells CASSLGAGTGAIGGAFF. CDR3 nucleotide sequence: TGTGCCAGCAGCTTAGGAGCCGGGACAGGGGCCATAGGGGGAGCTTTCTTT.

The chain recombines TRBV2 with TRBJ1-3; D is possibly TRBD1 (5 bases). The CDR3 has 14 amino acids. With 5 bases removed from V and 0 bases from J, the gap between germline ends came to 8 bases. CDR1 and CDR2 from the germline V gene are SNHLY and FYNNEI. CDR3: CASSKTVSGNTIYF. The CDR3 DNA reads as TGTGCCAGCAGTAAGACAGTCTCTGGAAACACCATATATTTT.

This chain uses TRBV7-9 with TRBJ2-7, with 7 bases identical to TRBD2. This CDR3 is built from 15 residues. In germline, CDR1 is SEHNR, CDR2 FQNEAQ (reference sequence). V shed 4 bases, J shed 0 bases, and the junction held 6 bases outside the gene matches. The CDR3 sequence: CASSYPSGSSYEQYF. Written as DNA, the CDR3 is TGTGCCAGCAGCTATCCTAGCGGCTCCTCCTACGAGCAGTACTTC. Supplemented by reference TRBV7-9 and TRBJ2-7, the full variable domain reads DTGVSQNPRHKITKRGQNVTFRCDPISEHNRLYWYRQTLGQGPEFLTYFQNEAQLEKSRLLSDRFSAERPKGSFSTLEIQRTEQGDSAMYLCASSYPSGSSYEQYFGPGTRLTVT.

J is TRBJ2-2 and V is TRBV5-1, with a tentative D call TRBD1 (6 bases). CDR3 length equals 15 residues. V was pared by 5 bases and J by 1 base, with 12 bases between. The V gene's germline CDR1 is SGHRS and CDR2 YFSETQ. The CDR3 sequence is CASRSGTQNTGELFF. CDR3 DNA sequence: TGCGCCAGCAGATCCGGGACACAGAACACCGGGGAGCTGTTTTTT.